This is a list of T cell receptor beta chains from one sample in a study of blood T cells in healthy people across ages. TCRdb reprocessed the 5' RACE reads via MiXCR and lists one record per CDR3 protein. The sample records 1.5 million to 2 million distinct CDR3 sequences, approximately 30% being singletons. The sample was blood. The receptors were gathered from a woman in her 30s in good health. CDR3s include the opening cysteine and the closing phenylalanine or tryptophan. Fields, in order: CDR3 length, V gene, J gene, clone size, D gene, CDR3 protein, CDR3 DNA. D genes are given only for firm matches. Size is stated for part of the rows, as once, few or many counts, or as a class when the clone is expanded.

cdr3_length: 12; v_call: TRBV9; j_call: TRBJ2-1; clone_size: -; d_call: -; cdr3_aa: CASNGPVGEQFF; cdr3_nt: TGTGCCAGCAATGGGCCAGTCGGGGAGCAGTTCTTC
cdr3_length: 13; v_call: TRBV6-6; j_call: TRBJ1-1; clone_size: few; d_call: -; cdr3_aa: CASSYARTAEAFF; cdr3_nt: TGTGCCAGCAGTTACGCCCGGACAGCTGAAGCTTTCTTT
cdr3_length: 15; v_call: TRBV2; j_call: TRBJ1-1; clone_size: -; d_call: TRBD1; cdr3_aa: CASKTQGALGTEAFF; cdr3_nt: TGTGCCAGTAAGACCCAGGGGGCCTTAGGCACTGAAGCTTTCTTT
cdr3_length: 15; v_call: TRBV14; j_call: TRBJ2-4; clone_size: -; d_call: -; cdr3_aa: CASSLYGTQYNEQYF; cdr3_nt: TGTGCCAGCAGCCTGTACGGGACACAATACAATGAGCAGTACTTC
cdr3_length: 13; v_call: TRBV30; j_call: TRBJ1-4; clone_size: -; d_call: TRBD1; cdr3_aa: CAGTGTTNEKLFF; cdr3_nt: TGTGCCGGGACAGGGACAACTAATGAAAAACTGTTTTTT
cdr3_length: 13; v_call: TRBV20-1; j_call: TRBJ1-5; clone_size: -; d_call: -; cdr3_aa: CSARVGGSQPQHF; cdr3_nt: TGCAGTGCTAGAGTTGGCGGAAGCCAGCCCCAGCATTTT
cdr3_length: 16; v_call: TRBV6-1; j_call: TRBJ2-1; clone_size: many; d_call: TRBD2; cdr3_aa: CASSEAPSGRRDEQFF; cdr3_nt: TGTGCCAGCAGTGAAGCACCTAGCGGGAGGCGGGATGAGCAGTTCTTC
cdr3_length: 14; v_call: TRBV6-5; j_call: TRBJ2-1; clone_size: many; d_call: -; cdr3_aa: CASSYSLIQGEQFF; cdr3_nt: TGTGCCAGCAGTTACTCCCTAATCCAGGGGGAGCAGTTCTTC
cdr3_length: 14; v_call: TRBV5-1; j_call: TRBJ1-1; clone_size: -; d_call: -; cdr3_aa: CASSLAGPSTEAFF; cdr3_nt: TGCGCCAGCAGCTTGGCAGGGCCATCGACCGAAGCTTTCTTT
cdr3_length: 11; v_call: TRBV29-1; j_call: TRBJ1-5; clone_size: -; d_call: -; cdr3_aa: CSVQGNQPQHF; cdr3_nt: TGCAGCGTCCAAGGCAATCAGCCCCAGCATTTT
cdr3_length: 15; v_call: TRBV28; j_call: TRBJ2-7; clone_size: -; d_call: TRBD1; cdr3_aa: CANSPVGQGLGEQYF; cdr3_nt: TGTGCCAACAGTCCTGTGGGACAGGGCTTGGGCGAGCAGTACTTC
cdr3_length: 15; v_call: TRBV7-2; j_call: TRBJ2-1; clone_size: -; d_call: TRBD2; cdr3_aa: CASCFEGGPNNEQFF; cdr3_nt: TGTGCCAGCTGCTTCGAGGGAGGGCCCAACAATGAGCAGTTCTTC
cdr3_length: 14; v_call: TRBV5-5; j_call: TRBJ1-2; clone_size: -; d_call: -; cdr3_aa: CASSLDDSGQGYTF; cdr3_nt: TGTGCCAGCAGCTTGGACGACAGTGGTCAGGGCTACACCTTC
cdr3_length: 16; v_call: TRBV2; j_call: TRBJ1-5; clone_size: -; d_call: -; cdr3_aa: CASSEAPGTSNQPQHF; cdr3_nt: TGTGCCAGCAGTGAAGCCCCAGGGACCTCTAATCAGCCCCAGCATTTT
cdr3_length: 14; v_call: TRBV5-6; j_call: TRBJ1-5; clone_size: few; d_call: -; cdr3_aa: CASSFGGDGRPQHF; cdr3_nt: TGTGCCAGCAGCTTTGGGGGAGACGGACGGCCCCAGCATTTT
cdr3_length: 14; v_call: TRBV28; j_call: TRBJ1-2; clone_size: -; d_call: -; cdr3_aa: CAGTPPDSNYGYTF; cdr3_nt: TGTGCCGGCACCCCTCCGGACAGTAACTATGGCTACACCTTC
cdr3_length: 14; v_call: TRBV12-3/TRBV12-4; j_call: TRBJ1-2; clone_size: few; d_call: TRBD1; cdr3_aa: CAGSLLRTGKGYTF; cdr3_nt: TGTGCCGGCAGTTTACTCCGGACAGGGAAAGGCTACACCTTC
cdr3_length: 14; v_call: TRBV3-1; j_call: TRBJ2-5; clone_size: -; d_call: -; cdr3_aa: CASSQEDRRIRQYF; cdr3_nt: TGTGCCAGCAGCCAAGAGGATCGGCGGATCCGACAGTACTTC
cdr3_length: 13; v_call: TRBV5-1; j_call: TRBJ2-5; clone_size: -; d_call: -; cdr3_aa: CASSSDSGETQYF; cdr3_nt: TGCGCCAGCAGCTCCGACTCGGGCGAGACCCAGTACTTC
cdr3_length: 12; v_call: TRBV4-1; j_call: TRBJ1-1; clone_size: -; d_call: -; cdr3_aa: CASSWAGSEAFF; cdr3_nt: TGCGCCAGCAGTTGGGCCGGGTCAGAAGCTTTCTTT